This TCR beta chain stems from a study of cytomegalovirus exposure and HLA in healthy donors (dated by TCRdb to between 2016 and 2019). Looking at the study overall: According to an earlier analysis of around 600 of the donors, about 179 million T cells yielded over 100 million unique TCR beta sequences and approximately 280 Gb of sequence data. A separate validation cohort of over 95 different subjects was used in addition to the roughly 620-subject first cohort. Every repertoire in the discovery cohort had been generated on one and the same sequencing platform. The later analysis used no new phenotypic data to find candidate immune exposures, relying instead on TCR beta sequences and their occurrence across donors. The study was designed to test whether signatures of past pathogen exposure could be identified by cataloging public T cell receptors. About 280 gigabases of sequencing data and roughly 81 million unique TCR sequences made up an early release that covered under 750 HLA-typed donors. An earlier analysis of 450 to 750 of the donors used high-throughput TCR beta sequencing to judge whether each TCR beta V gene segment behaved as functional or pseudogenic. A later analysis re-examined previously published TCR beta repertoires from hundreds of donors and added high-resolution HLA genotyping to investigate patterns of TCR occurrence. Because of strong linkage in the cohort, 4 to 6 DR-DQ haplotypes were treated as single units for association and clustering. To predict cytomegalovirus infection status, the study combined high-throughput TCR immunosequencing, statistical association of individual TCRs with disease status, and machine learning. A later genetic analysis used genome-wide SNP genotypes for about 55% of the 666 donors, treating that subset as a discovery cohort. HLA typing included class I and class II loci at four-digit resolution. The number of typed donors differed by locus: 629-630 for A, B, C, DRB1 and DQB1; approximately 530 for DQA1; around 580 for DPA1; and around 450 for DPB1. Using immunosequencing, the study profiled T cell repertoires from 640 or so subjects and related those repertoires to cytomegalovirus serostatus. Among 350 to 400 genotyped donors of the cohort, an average of about 240,000 unique TCR beta nucleotide sequences were sequenced per donor, roughly 20% of them non-productive. Donor age, sex, ethnicity and CMV serostatus were compiled together with the repertoire data. Among the approximately 400 genotyped donors, more than 70% belonged to the genetic ancestry cluster associated with self-reported Caucasian donors. The study at large found these results: In a later genetic analysis, fewer N-insertions in productive TCRs were reported among donors in an Asian-associated ancestry cluster than the roughly 700-donor mean. In a later analysis, most CMV-associated TCR beta chains were found to appear HLA-restricted, with HLA associations seemingly driven largely by CMV exposure. The sequencing pipeline was judged likely to have produced a cluster of highly shared sequence variants as a technical artifact. When HLA alleles, especially DR and DQ, strongly co-occurred, TCR associations were difficult to assign to individual alleles. Some IMGT-functional V segments, including TRBV6-2 and TRBV6-3, could not be told apart with the 87-base-pair reads, so those segments were excluded. Specific HLA alleles were associated with 18,000 or so TCR beta sequences at a false discovery rate of 0.05 in a later analysis. In a later genetic analysis, a missense DCLRE1C variant was associated with V-gene and J-gene trimming of TCR beta chains, and the association was replicated in an independent cohort. In vitro tests confirmed that a few of the cytomegalovirus-associated TCR beta chains recognize cytomegalovirus antigens. In both the original and validation cohorts, the classifier was reported to diagnose cytomegalovirus status with high specificity and sensitivity. Linkage disequilibrium might explain the correlated functional status among segregating V segments, but an unknown experimental factor could not be excluded. Because counts were too low, about 17 rarely observed V segments, including chromosome 9 orphons, were excluded from the earlier analysis of 587 of the donors. According to the authors, the approach could potentially be generalized to other disease states and immunological phenotypes. Presence/absence analyses assumed roughly uniform sequencing depth across donors, an assumption that may not hold. A further reported finding was that TCR beta sequences accurately predicted the HLA-A and HLA-B alleles for most subjects in the first cohort. While some public TCRs were present in many individuals, most TCR sequences turned up only very rarely across donors. Immune exposure information for the cohort was limited to CMV serostatus. Broadly in line with IMGT annotations, most TCR beta V segments showed up in productive rearrangements about 90% or about 30% of the time in an earlier analysis of 587 of the donors. Because HLA typing was unavailable for some donors at each locus, only the typed subset was used in association tests. In a later analysis, HLA-associated TCR beta chains were found to be more clonally expanded and to have lower generation probabilities than equally common non-associated chains. Several of the top co-occurrence clusters appeared to be linked to parvovirus B19, influenza, CMV and Epstein-Barr virus, according to a later analysis. The study gave a list of under 200 TCR beta chains associated with cytomegalovirus. Only TCR beta chains were sequenced in this cohort, and the absence of alpha or paired-chain data limited detectable features. In a later analysis, the rate of TCR association differed among HLA loci, with DRB1 alleles having the most associated TCRs and HLA-C alleles having the fewest.

In the case of this clone: This receptor's antigen is unknown. No much larger clonotype is one base removed from it; base qualities were not supplied.

The V end gives up 6 bases and the J end 1 base, leaving 9 bases in the junction not matched to a gene. CDR1 and CDR2 (MNHEY, SVGAGI) derive from the germline V gene. From the cysteine up to the phenylalanine, the CDR3 has a length of 15 residues. The sequence is cut down to CDR3 DNA, 45 bases in frame from base 1. The cohort comprised more than 550 healthy bone marrow donors. All cohort members were sampled while nominally healthy, although unrecorded immune exposures were likely present. The donor was CMV seropositive and belonged to the group of 250 to 300 seropositive cohort members. Each donor provided a peripheral blood sample, and peripheral blood mononuclear cells were used for TCR beta sequencing. The Qiagen DNeasy Blood Extraction Kit was used to extract genomic DNA from the blood cell samples. Library method: the immunoSEQ multiplex PCR assay. For the multiplex PCR, a mixture combining 60 forward primers for TCR Vbeta segments and 13 reverse primers for TCR Jbeta segments was used. Amplification of the CDR3 region of rearranged TCR beta genes was performed with a multiplex PCR assay on genomic DNA. Amplified TCR beta libraries were sequenced as 87-base-pair reads on the Illumina HiSeq System. The paper's processing steps were these. A later analysis tallied tens of millions of unique TCR beta chains across the 666 repertoires, and approximately 9.9 million of those chains were shared by two or more donors. To remove PCR and sequencing errors, raw reads were error-corrected and collapsed into unique sequences using a nearest-neighbor algorithm that merged closely related sequences. To assign V, D and J gene segments, CDR3 sequences were aligned to IMGT reference sequences. For a sequence to be retained, a match of at least six nucleotides to both a V gene segment and a J gene segment was required. Rearrangements were called productive when the CDR3 lacked stop codons and stayed in frame with V and J; all others were non-productive. CDR3 was defined by IMGT convention, running from the second conserved V-encoded cysteine to the conserved J-encoded phenylalanine. The earlier analysis of fewer than 750 of the donors excluded sequences that lacked an unambiguous match to a single V gene segment. An earlier analysis of a few hundred of the donors called V segments functional above 56.7% productive rearrangements and segregating when the between-donor standard deviation exceeded 5%. To diagnose cytomegalovirus status from the catalog of TCR beta chain sequences, a statistical classification framework was built. V and J gene assignment, in a later analysis, came from comparing TCR nucleotide sequences with IMGT/GENE-DB human TR gene sequences. A later analysis assigned CDR3 sequences and most-parsimonious VDJ recombination scenarios with the TCRdist pipeline. In a later analysis, each TCR beta chain was defined by its CDR3 amino acid sequence together with its V-gene family, and reads lacking a unique V-gene family were excluded. A later analysis removed 550 to 700 highly shared, low-generation-probability nucleotide sequences to deal with suspected cross-contamination and a sequencing artifact. In a later analysis, a clonal expansion index was calculated for each public chain from normalized within-repertoire ranks of inferred template counts. A later analysis computed generation probabilities with a VDJ recombination model fitted to out-of-frame rearrangements, and checked the results against IGoR. In a later analysis, TCR-TCR, TCR-HLA and TCR-CMV co-occurrence was scored with hypergeometric tests, and a repertoire-size bias correction was applied to TCR pairs. A later analysis estimated false discovery rates by permuting HLA or CMV assignments 20 times. A later analysis grouped co-occurring TCRs with DBSCAN, adding TCRdist sequence similarity when clustering within HLA-allele-positive subsets. Repertoires with fewer than 30,000 or more than 120,000 public chains, plus five repertoires with anomalous nucleotide sharing, were excluded from co-occurrence clustering. The table was pulled from immuneACCESS by TCRdb, which kept in-frame rearrangements only. Such tables lose some clones; where checked, under half of the loss comes from unresolved V genes, and the rest has no known cause. V and J calls and clone size are given by that table; D and trimming were obtained from the DNA. The sample table holds some 160,000 clones, of which approximately 71% were seen once. The leading ten clones occupy 4.5% to 5.5% of the sample.

This sequence was found in a woman between 18 and 29 years old in good health and CMV-seropositive. Sequencing input: PBMCs. Recombination joined TRBV6-5 with TRBJ2-7; 7 central nucleotides agree with TRBD1. The nucleotides read TGTGCCAGCAGGCCCAGTCCGGGACAGTCCTACGAGCAGTACTTC. Its protein reads: CASRPSPGQSYEQYF.